These T cell receptor beta chains were read from a single sample in a study of beta chain features in type 1 diabetes. Sequencing used immunoSEQ multiplex PCR; TCRdb keeps in-frame clones, though not all of them. The sample lists about 290,000 clones; around 7.8% were seen once. What was sequenced was central memory CD4+ T cells from blood. The source of these receptors is a woman younger than 35 in good health. Each CDR3 is given with its conserved first and last residue. The order of the fields is V gene, J gene, D gene, clone size, CDR3 DNA, CDR3 protein. D genes are given only for firm matches. Part of the rows lack a size; the others show once, few, many or a class for expanded clones.

TRBV5-4	TRBJ2-1	TRBD2	NA	TGTGCCAGCAGCTTGTTTCTAGCGGGTAATGAGCAGTTCTTC	CASSLFLAGNEQFF
TRBV19	TRBJ2-6	NA	few	TGTGCCAGTAGGGACGGCAGCTCTGGGGCCAACGTCCTGACTTTC	CASRDGSSGANVLTF
TRBV9	TRBJ2-2	NA	many	TGTGCCAGCAGCGCGCCAACGAACACCGGGGAGCTGTTTTTT	CASSAPTNTGELFF
TRBV9	TRBJ2-2	TRBD2	few	TGTGCCAGCAGCGTTGGACTAGCGGGGGGCGCCACCGGGGAGCTGTTTTTT	CASSVGLAGGATGELFF
TRBV27	TRBJ2-3	NA	few	TGTGCCAGCAGTCAGTGGGGAATAGGAGATACGCAGTATTTT	CASSQWGIGDTQYF
TRBV2	TRBJ2-3	NA	NA	TGTGCCAGCGGTGGGGGCACAGATACGCAGTATTTT	CASGGGTDTQYF
TRBV4-1	TRBJ1-2	TRBD1	few	TGCGCCAGCAAACCGACACCGGACAGGCTCAACTATGGCTACACCTTC	CASKPTPDRLNYGYTF
TRBV6-5	TRBJ1-6	NA	NA	TGTGCCAGCAGTGAACGGAGGAATTCACCCCTCCACTTT	CASSERRNSPLHF
TRBV14	TRBJ2-5	NA	many	TGTGCCAGCAGCCAAGCGGGAGTTAAGACCCAGTACTTC	CASSQAGVKTQYF
TRBV4-3	TRBJ2-3	TRBD2	NA	TGCGCCAGCAGCCACCCCTCTGGGGGGGGTAGCACAGATACGCAGTATTTT	CASSHPSGGGSTDTQYF
TRBV7-2	TRBJ2-5	NA	NA	TGTGCCAGCAGCCCTAGCAGCCTGGGTCGGGAGACCCAGTACTTC	CASSPSSLGRETQYF
TRBV7-2	TRBJ2-1	NA	many	TGTGCCAGCAGCTTAAGTTGGGGTGAGCAGTTCTTC	CASSLSWGEQFF
TRBV18	TRBJ2-7	NA	many	TGTGCCAGCTCAACTATGATGGACCGCGAGCAGTACTTC	CASSTMMDREQYF
TRBV7-3	TRBJ2-3	TRBD1	once	TGTGCCAGCAGCGATGACAGGGCCACGCAGTATTTT	CASSDDRATQYF
TRBV7-9	TRBJ1-4	TRBD1	few	TGTGCCAGCAGCCCGAAGGACAGGGGGCCTGAAAAACTGTTTTTT	CASSPKDRGPEKLFF
TRBV28	TRBJ2-5	NA	NA	TGTGCCAGCAATCAGGGTTTAGAGACCCAGTACTTC	CASNQGLETQYF